The 2 T cell receptor beta chains below all came from one sample that was sequenced in a study of T-cell memory formation after mild COVID-19. TCRdb re-derived calls from the 5' RACE reads in MiXCR, one entry per CDR3 protein. The table shows about 360,000 distinct CDR3 sequences, with approximately 14% occurring only once. The material sequenced was PBMCs or a T cell subset sorted from them (not recorded which). The receptors here all came from a man younger than 35 who had mild COVID-19 (a few samples of this study predate the infection). Cell type and time point are not known.

The chain carries TRBV7-6 and TRBJ2-1, with TRBD1 matching 7 bases. CDR1 is SGHVS, CDR2 FNYEAQ, per germline. Trimming cost V 0 bases and J 3 bases; bases outside gene matches: 5. The CDR3 extends over 16 amino acids. CDR3 residues: CASSLAPGQHYNEQFF. Written as DNA, the CDR3 is TGTGCCAGCAGCTTAGCCCCGGGACAGCACTACAATGAGCAGTTCTTC.

The rearrangement uses TRBV27 and TRBJ2-1; TRBD2 aligns across 7 bases. The CDR3 runs 13 residues. The trim removed 6 bases at V and 8 bases at J, leaving 7 bases unmatched. Per the germline V gene, CDR1 is MNHEY and CDR2 is SMNVEV (reference sequence). The CDR3 here is CASSGTTFYEQFF. CDR3 DNA sequence: TGTGCCAGCAGCGGGACTACCTTTTATGAGCAGTTCTTC.